This TCR beta chain was identified during a study of a mutant IDH1 vaccine in newly diagnosed glioma. Overall study findings and caveats: Evidence of vaccine-induced immune responses was documented in around 93% of patients.

Turning to this clone: Its target is unknown.

TCRdb's copy holds only in-frame clones and misses some; the assay was immunoSEQ multiplex PCR. The sample shows 40,000 or so clones, over 85% of them seen only once. Regarding time point: baseline, week 1 (first vaccination visit). The treatment denotes: pre-vaccination baseline after standard-of-care therapy. Looked up from germline, CDR1 is SGHTA and CDR2 is FQGNSA. The V gene lost 1 base and the J gene lost 4 bases, with 11 bases spanning the gap. CDR3 size: 14 residues. The sequence was obtained from a man aged 18 to 30 with glioma. The rearrangement links TRBV7-2 to TRBJ2-7, with D unresolved. The sample consisted of PBMCs, taken from a glioma patient treated with radiotherapy, temozolomide or both. The DNA for the CDR3 is TGTGCCAGCAGCTTAGGGGTAGGTCCTTACGAGCAGTACTTC. This translates into CASSLGVGPYEQYF.